A selection of T cell receptor beta chains follows, all from one sample in a study of blood T cell repertoires in COVID-19. Using immunoSEQ multiplex PCR, the repertoire was profiled, and TCRdb retains in-frame clones only, with some absent. The sample has around 270,000 clones, approximately 86% seen once; the top ten hold about 2%. Sequencing input: peripheral blood. These receptors all stem from a man aged 25-45 years with active or convalescent COVID-19. CDR3s include the opening cysteine and the closing phenylalanine or tryptophan. The order of the fields is D gene, clone size, V gene, J gene, CDR3 DNA, CDR3 protein. A D gene is named only where the DNA matches it firmly. Only part of the rows carry a size: once, few, many, or a class if the clone is expanded.

TRBD2	once	TRBV6-5	TRBJ2-1	TGTGCCAGCAGTTGGAGTTCGGAGCGGGGAGGGAGTGAGCAGTTCTTC	CASSWSSERGGSEQFF
-	-	TRBV18	TRBJ1-6	TGTGCCAGCTCAGGAGAGGGACTGACCCTCCACTTT	CASSGEGLTLHF
TRBD1	-	TRBV19	TRBJ2-7	TGTGCCAGTAATTCGGGACAGGGAACCTACGAGCAGTACTTC	CASNSGQGTYEQYF
TRBD2	-	TRBV30	TRBJ2-3	TGTGCCTGGAGTGAAAGGGGCGGGGGGCCAGATACGCAGTATTTT	CAWSERGGGPDTQYF
TRBD1	once	TRBV19	TRBJ1-3	TGTGCCAGTAGTCTACTTCCGGGACAGGGAAACACCATATATTTT	CASSLLPGQGNTIYF
-	once	TRBV19	TRBJ1-1	TGTGCCAGTAGTCTCAGGACAGTGGACACTGAAGCTTTCTTT	CASSLRTVDTEAFF
-	-	TRBV7-9	TRBJ1-1	TGTGCCAGCGAGGCCCTAGAAGGCGTGAACACTGAAGCTTTCTTT	CASEALEGVNTEAFF
-	-	TRBV9	TRBJ1-6	TGTGCCAGCAGCGTAGAAGGACACCTCAATTCACCCCTCCACTTT	CASSVEGHLNSPLHF
TRBD1	-	TRBV6-5	TRBJ1-5	TGTGCCACCCGACAGGGCATCAATCAGCCCCAGCATTTT	CATRQGINQPQHF
-	-	TRBV27	TRBJ2-7	TGTGCCAGCAGTTTATGGGCCTCAGGGCCCTACTCCTACGAGCAGTACTTC	CASSLWASGPYSYEQYF
TRBD1	-	TRBV27	TRBJ1-2	TGTGCCAGCCGGGGGACAGTGAGGGGCTACACCTTC	CASRGTVRGYTF
TRBD1	-	TRBV2	TRBJ1-5	TGTGCCAGCAGGAGGGACAGGGTGGATCAGCCCCAGCATTTT	CASRRDRVDQPQHF
-	-	TRBV18	TRBJ1-1	TGTGCCAGCTCACCACCCAGGGAGGTCCCTGAAGCTTTCTTT	CASSPPREVPEAFF
TRBD1	-	TRBV6-5	TRBJ1-5	TGTGCCAGCAGTTACGATAACAGGGGTCAGCCCCAGCATTTT	CASSYDNRGQPQHF
-	-	TRBV7-2	TRBJ1-1	TGTGCCAGCAGCTTAGCGCAGGGGTTGAACACTGAAGCTTTCTTT	CASSLAQGLNTEAFF
-	-	TRBV13	TRBJ2-3	TGTGCCAGCAGCTTATACAGGGCCTTTGGCACAGATACGCAGTATTTT	CASSLYRAFGTDTQYF
TRBD2	once	TRBV6-1	TRBJ2-1	TGTGCCAGCAGTGAACTTTGGGGAGGGAATGAGCAGTTCTTC	CASSELWGGNEQFF
-	-	TRBV15	TRBJ2-3	TGTGCCACCAGCAGAGCCAGACCAGGGTTTAGCACAGATACGCAGTATTTT	CATSRARPGFSTDTQYF
TRBD1	-	TRBV7-3	TRBJ1-1	TGTGCCAGCAGCCATAGGACAGGTATGAACACTGAAGCTTTCTTT	CASSHRTGMNTEAFF
-	-	TRBV11-2	TRBJ1-6	TGTGCCAGCAGCTTAGGAGGGGGGGGACCCCTCCACTTT	CASSLGGGGPLHF
-	-	TRBV6-2/TRBV6-3	TRBJ2-5	TGTGCCAGCAGTTACTCGCGGGGTGGGGAGACCCAGTACTTC	CASSYSRGGETQYF
TRBD1	-	TRBV7-3	TRBJ2-1	TGTGCCAGCAGTTTACAACAGGGGGGCAATGAGCAGTTCTTC	CASSLQQGGNEQFF
TRBD1	-	TRBV7-9	TRBJ1-3	TGTGCCAGCAGCAACCGACAGGGAGTCTCTGGAAACACCATATATTTT	CASSNRQGVSGNTIYF
TRBD1	-	TRBV30	TRBJ1-5	TGTGCCTGGAGTACCGAAACAGGGGGCAATCAGCCCCAGCATTTT	CAWSTETGGNQPQHF
-	-	TRBV6-2/TRBV6-3	TRBJ2-5	TGTGCCAGCAGTTACGGAGCGGAACAAGAGACCCAGTACTTC	CASSYGAEQETQYF
-	-	TRBV12-5	TRBJ1-1	TGTGCTAGTGGTCTAGAAAGGTCTGAAGCTTTCTTT	CASGLERSEAFF
-	-	TRBV30	TRBJ1-1	TGTGCCTGGAGGAATCCGGGACAAGGTCCTGAAGCTTTCTTT	CAWRNPGQGPEAFF
-	-	TRBV11-1	TRBJ2-2	TGTGCCAGCAGCTTAGCTGGAGGTTCCACCGGGGAGCTGTTTTTT	CASSLAGGSTGELFF
-	-	TRBV27	TRBJ1-1	TGTGCCAGCAGTTTAGTGGAGGACGCTGAAGCTTTCTTT	CASSLVEDAEAFF
TRBD2	-	TRBV2	TRBJ2-7	TGTGCCAGCAGTGTAGAGCGGGGGCGCCCGAACGAGCAGTACTTC	CASSVERGRPNEQYF
-	-	TRBV20-1	TRBJ1-1	TGCAGTGCTACACAGAACACTGAAGCTTTCTTT	CSATQNTEAFF
TRBD1	-	TRBV30	TRBJ2-7	TGTGCCTGGAGTTCCGGGACAGGGAACGAGCAGTACTTC	CAWSSGTGNEQYF
TRBD1	-	TRBV6-6	TRBJ1-6	TGTGCCAGCAGTTCGACAGGGTATAGTAATTCACCCCTCCACTTT	CASSSTGYSNSPLHF
-	-	TRBV9	TRBJ2-3	TGTGCCAGCACCGAAGGGGGTGGGCACACAGATACGCAGTATTTT	CASTEGGGHTDTQYF
-	-	TRBV12-5	TRBJ2-3	TGTGCTAGTGGCCGTACGCGGACAGGCACAGATACGCAGTATTTT	CASGRTRTGTDTQYF
TRBD2	-	TRBV9	TRBJ2-7	TGTGCCAGCAGCGTAAGCGGGGAATCCTACGAGCAGTACTTC	CASSVSGESYEQYF
-	-	TRBV7-9	TRBJ1-2	TGTGCCAGCAGCGGTCGGGGGGGAGGCTACACCTTC	CASSGRGGGYTF
TRBD1	-	TRBV10-1	TRBJ2-1	TGCGCGCCCAGCCCATTCCAGGGGGCCGATGAGCAGTTCTTC	CAPSPFQGADEQFF
-	-	TRBV20-1	TRBJ2-1	TGCAGTGCTAGTGGCGGGGCCAGTCCCTACAATGAGCAGTTCTTC	CSASGGASPYNEQFF
-	-	TRBV19	TRBJ1-3	TGTGCCAGTACCCGGGAGATTTTGACCGCTGGAAACACCATATATTTT	CASTREILTAGNTIYF
-	-	TRBV7-6	TRBJ1-1	TGTGCCAGCAGCCAAAAAGGAGGTGGGTATGACACTGAAGCTTTCTTT	CASSQKGGGYDTEAFF
TRBD1	-	TRBV19	TRBJ1-5	TGTGCCAGTAGTACCGCCGGGACAGGGATAGAGCGTCAGCCCCAGCATTTT	CASSTAGTGIERQPQHF
TRBD1	-	TRBV5-1	TRBJ2-7	TGCGCCAGCAGCTTGTCAGGACAGGGAACAACCTACGAGCAGTACTTC	CASSLSGQGTTYEQYF
-	-	TRBV4-3	TRBJ2-3	TGCGCCAGCAGCCAAGACGATTCGCCAGCCCCGACTAGCACAGATACGCAGTATTTT	CASSQDDSPAPTSTDTQYF
-	few	TRBV20-1	TRBJ1-5	TGCAGTGCTAGTGACCCCGATCAGCCCCAGCATTTT	CSASDPDQPQHF
TRBD2	-	TRBV5-1	TRBJ2-1	TGCGCCAGCAGCTTGGAGGCTAGCGGGGGGCTATACAATGAGCAGTTCTTC	CASSLEASGGLYNEQFF
TRBD1	-	TRBV7-9	TRBJ1-5	TGTGCCACCCAGGGGGAGTTTTATAGCAATCAGCCCCAGCATTTT	CATQGEFYSNQPQHF
TRBD1	-	TRBV30	TRBJ1-6	TGTGCCTGTTCCGGACAGGGAGTTTATAATTCACCCCTCCACTTT	CACSGQGVYNSPLHF
-	-	TRBV7-7	TRBJ2-2	TGTGCCAGCAGCCAGAGGACAGCGGCGAGTTCCGGGGAGCTGTTTTTT	CASSQRTAASSGELFF
TRBD1	-	TRBV7-8	TRBJ1-2	TGTGCCAGCAGCTTAGACAGGGGGTTTGGCTACACCTTC	CASSLDRGFGYTF
-	many	TRBV27	TRBJ1-5	TGTGCCAGCAGTTATGGGGCGGACAATCAGCCCCAGCATTTT	CASSYGADNQPQHF
TRBD1	-	TRBV2	TRBJ2-1	TGTGCCAGCAGTCGGGACAGAGGTAGCCATGAGCAGTTCTTC	CASSRDRGSHEQFF
-	-	TRBV19	TRBJ1-6	TGTGCCAGTACTCTAACCTCCTATAATTCACCCCTCCACTTT	CASTLTSYNSPLHF
TRBD1	-	TRBV29-1	TRBJ2-5	TGCAGCGCCGGGCCCGGGACAGGAATCGAGACCCAGTACTTC	CSAGPGTGIETQYF
TRBD2	once	TRBV5-1	TRBJ2-3	TGCGCCAGCAGCTGGAGCTCCTTGGGAGCGGGGGGGCCCGATACGCAGTATTTT	CASSWSSLGAGGPDTQYF